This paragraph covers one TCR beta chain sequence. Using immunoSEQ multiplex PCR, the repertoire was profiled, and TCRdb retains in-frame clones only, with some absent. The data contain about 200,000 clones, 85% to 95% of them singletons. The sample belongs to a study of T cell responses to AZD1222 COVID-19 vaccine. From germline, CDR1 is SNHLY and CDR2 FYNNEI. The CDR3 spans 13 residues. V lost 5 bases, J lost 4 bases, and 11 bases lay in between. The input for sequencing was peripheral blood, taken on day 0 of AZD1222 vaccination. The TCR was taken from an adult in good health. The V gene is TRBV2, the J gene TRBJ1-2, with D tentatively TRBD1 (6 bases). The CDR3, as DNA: TGTGCCAGCAGTAACAGGGTCCGCTATGGCTACACCTTC. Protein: CASSNRVRYGYTF.